This T cell receptor (beta chain) stems from a study of blood T cell repertoires in COVID-19. Generated by immunoSEQ multiplex PCR, the TCRdb table keeps only in-frame clones and is missing some. The table lists 270,000 or so clones, 80% to 85% of them singletons, with around 3.6% in the top ten. The V gene lost 1 base and the J gene lost 10 bases, with 12 bases spanning the gap. Looked up from germline, CDR1 is SGHDT and CDR2 is YYEEEE. The CDR3 runs to 13 residues. Assignments of participants to cohorts depended upon their own reported clinical history. The chain employs TRBV5-6 and TRBJ2-1, with TRBD2 as a possible D gene (5 bases). The receptor's source is a man aged 45-65 years who had recovered from COVID-19. Sequenced input: PBMCs or T cells enriched from blood (not recorded which). The CDR3 bases are TGTGCCAGCAGCTTGATCGGGGAACGGGAGCAGTTCTTC. Amino acid sequence: CASSLIGEREQFF.